The 27 T cell receptor beta chains below all came from one sample that was sequenced in a study of T cells in Graves' hyperthyroidism and ophthalmopathy. RNA transcripts provided the source from which TCR beta CDR3 regions were amplified. TCR CDR3 underwent first-round RT-PCR with the HTBI primer set. TCRdb passed the multiplex PCR reads through MiXCR, listing each CDR3 protein once. This table has over 700,000 distinct CDR3 sequences, about 17% appearing once. The sequenced sample consisted of blood. The origin of the receptors is a woman between 50 and 59 years old with Graves' hyperthyroidism that later progressed to Graves' ophthalmopathy.

The rearrangement links TRBV12-3 or TRBV12-4 to TRBJ1-6; D perhaps matches TRBD1 (5 bases). V shed 6 bases and J shed 7 bases, with 22 bases lying between them. The length of the CDR3 is 17 residues. CDR3: CASSPGGGSVGNSPLHF. The CDR3 bases are TGTGCCAGCAGCCCGGGGGGAGGGTCGGTCGGAAATTCACCCCTCCACTTT.

This clonotype has at least ten counts. This chain links TRBV3-1 with TRBJ2-1, with D possibly matching TRBD1 (6 bases). Trimming shortened V by 4 bases and J by 3 bases, and 10 bases separated the two germline ends. The CDR3 totals 14 residues. Germline CDR1 reads LGHDT; CDR2 reads YNNKEL (reference sequence). The CDR3 reads CASSLRGFYNEQFF. The CDR3 bases are TGTGCCAGCAGCCTCAGGGGTTTCTACAATGAGCAGTTCTTC.

This clonotype showed up just a few times. The V call is TRBV6-1, the J call TRBJ2-3; 7 bases fit TRBD1. The CDR3 runs to 15 residues. Germline CDR1 reads MNHNS; CDR2 reads SASEGT. V lost 2 bases and J lost 4; bases outside the gene matches: 6. DNA for the CDR3: TGTGCCAGCAGTGAACCGGGACAGAACGCAGATACGCAGTATTTT. It yields the protein CASSEPGQNADTQYF.

This chain connects TRBV19 to TRBJ1-5; 9 nucleotides align to TRBD1. V was clipped by 3 bases and J by 2 bases; unmatched bases: 8. This CDR3 region has 17 residues. Germline assignment: CDR1 LNHDA and CDR2 SQIVND (reference sequence). The CDR3 bases are TGTGCCAGTAGTATCTTGACAGGGGGAACTGGCAATCAGCCCCAGCATTTT. It codes for CASSILTGGTGNQPQHF. The full variable domain, in which reference TRBV19 and TRBJ1-5 provide the parts outside the CDR3, is DGGITQSPKYLFRKEGQNVTLSCEQNLNHDAMYWYRQDPGQGLRLIYYSQIVNDFQKGDIAEGYSVSREKKESFPLTVTSAQKNPTAFYLCASSILTGGTGNQPQHFGDGTRLSIL.

This clonotype was observed many times. The V gene is TRBV5-1, the J gene TRBJ1-1, with TRBD1 as a possible D gene (5 bases). Germline V lookup: CDR1 SGHRS, CDR2 YFSETQ. This CDR3 is 14 amino acids long. With 0 bases removed from V and 4 bases from J, the gap between germline ends came to 10 bases. DNA of the CDR3: TGCGCCAGCAGCTTGGAACCGGGACGCACTGAAGCTTTCTTT. Its protein product is CASSLEPGRTEAFF.

The V call is TRBV3-1, the J call TRBJ2-7; a weak D match, TRBD1 (6 bases). Germline lookup yields CDR1 LGHDT and CDR2 YNNKEL (reference sequence). The CDR3 is 17 amino acids. V was pared by 4 bases and J by 0 bases, with 19 bases between. In nucleotides, the CDR3 is TGTGCCAGCAGCCGAAGGGCGGGTCAGGGGACCTCCTACGAGCAGTACTTC. Encoded protein: CASSRRAGQGTSYEQYF.

V usage is TRBV27 and J usage is TRBJ2-6; D unresolved. This CDR3 spans 16 amino acids. Trimming shortened V by 4 bases and J by 0 bases, and 10 bases separated the two germline ends. Looked up from germline, CDR1 is MNHEY and CDR2 is SMNVEV (reference sequence). CDR3 sequence: CASSSGEFSGANVLTF. CDR3 coding DNA: TGTGCCAGCAGTTCCGGAGAGTTCTCTGGGGCCAACGTCCTGACTTTC.

The table lists this clonotype with a few counts. This sequence joins TRBV7-9 and TRBJ1-6; TRBD1 matches 8 bases. Per germline, CDR1 SEHNR and CDR2 FQNEAQ (reference sequence). Trimming removed 6 bases from V and 9 bases from J; junction bases left unmatched: 10. There are 15 residues in the CDR3. CDR3 in amino acids: CASSKETGVGSPLHF. The CDR3 bases are TGTGCCAGCAGTAAAGAGACAGGGGTCGGTTCACCCCTCCACTTT.

At least ten counts were recorded for this clonotype. The chain has TRBV13 and TRBJ2-6, with 8 bases identical to TRBD1. The junction had 6 bases not matched to a gene; V was cut back by 6 bases and J by 2 bases. This CDR3 has 16 residues. Per germline, CDR1 PRHDT and CDR2 FYEKMQ (reference sequence). CDR3 in DNA: TGTGCCAGCAGTGATCGGACAGGGACTGGGGCCAACGTCCTGACTTTC. Protein product: CASSDRTGTGANVLTF.

This clonotype was picked up a small number of times. The V gene is TRBV13, the J gene TRBJ2-4; D ambiguous. Germline loops: CDR1 PRHDT, CDR2 FYEKMQ (reference sequence). Trimming pared 1 base from V and 12 bases from J, leaving 22 bases between. This CDR3 is 16 amino acids long. The CDR3 bases are TGTGCCAGCAGCTTAGTAGGCTTAAGCCTAACGGGCACTCAGTACTTC. Translated, it gives CASSLVGLSLTGTQYF.

This clonotype has more than one count but fewer than ten. V and J are TRBV13 and TRBJ1-1; tentatively, D is TRBD1 (5 bases). The V gene lost 0 bases and the J gene lost 8 bases, with 19 bases spanning the gap. CDR1 and CDR2 from the germline V gene are PRHDT and FYEKMQ (reference sequence). This CDR3 contains 16 residues. In nucleotides, the CDR3 is TGTGCCAGCAGCTTAGGGGCCGGGACGGGACGTCCGGAAGCTTTCTTT. Amino acid sequence: CASSLGAGTGRPEAFF.

This clonotype was detected ten times or more. The J gene is TRBJ1-5, the V gene TRBV30; D ambiguous. Germline lookup yields CDR1 GTSNPN and CDR2 SVGIG (reference sequence). CDR3 length equals 15 residues. Trimming stripped 0 bases from V and 0 bases from J, with 9 bases between. The CDR3 DNA sequence: TGTGCCTGGAGTGTATCCGGGAATAGCAATCAGCCCCAGCATTTT. Protein sequence: CAWSVSGNSNQPQHF.

The chain has TRBV7-2 and TRBJ2-3, with 9 bases lining up with TRBD2. Unmatched junction bases numbered 13, after V lost 5 bases and J lost 4 bases. Per germline, CDR1 SGHTA and CDR2 FQGNSA. The CDR3 contains 17 residues. DNA of the CDR3: TGTGCCAGCAGCCGCGGGAGGGGGGCATGGGCCGCAGATACGCAGTATTTT. Translating gives CASSRGRGAWAADTQYF.

The chain links TRBV10-2 to TRBJ1-1; TRBD1 matches 10 bases. V shed 0 bases, J shed 5 bases, and the junction held 3 bases outside the gene matches. Germline V lookup: CDR1 WSHSY, CDR2 SAAADI. The CDR3 covers 15 residues. CDR3 residues: CASSESTGGSTEAFF. Written as DNA, the CDR3 is TGCGCCAGCAGTGAGTCGACAGGGGGCTCGACTGAAGCTTTCTTT.

In this sample, this clonotype turned up a few times. The V and J genes are TRBV5-6 and TRBJ2-7, with D perhaps given as TRBD1 or TRBD2 (5 bases each). Per germline, CDR1 SGHDT and CDR2 YYEEEE. With 3 bases removed from V and 5 bases from J, the gap between germline ends came to 15 bases. This CDR3 has 14 residues. For the CDR3, the DNA is TGTGCCAGCAGCTCCGGGGACGGGTCCAACGAGCAGTACTTC. This translates into CASSSGDGSNEQYF. Variable domain in full (rest from reference TRBV5-6 and TRBJ2-7): DAGVTQSPTHLIKTRGQQVTLRCSPKSGHDTVSWYQQALGQGPQFIFQYYEEEERQRGNFPDRFSGHQFPNYSSELNVNALLLGDSALYLCASSSGDGSNEQYFGPGTRLTVT.

V gene TRBV18 combines with J gene TRBJ2-1; D remains ambiguous. The CDR3 totals 12 residues. CDR1 KGHSH and CDR2 LQKENI come from the germline V gene. With 7 bases removed from V and 7 bases from J, the gap between germline ends came to 11 bases. CDR3 in DNA: TGTGCCAGCTACCTTTTAGGGAATGAGCAGTTCTTC. It yields the protein CASYLLGNEQFF.

This clonotype was seen many times. The chain couples TRBV12-3 or TRBV12-4 to TRBJ2-3; maybe TRBD2 (6 bases). The germline V and J ends were trimmed by 6 bases and 2 bases, with 12 bases remaining between them. The CDR3 has 14 residues. CDR3 sequence: CASRLGGPTDTQYF. As DNA, the CDR3 is TGTGCCAGCAGACTCGGGGGTCCCACAGATACGCAGTATTTT.

The V call is TRBV20-1, the J call TRBJ2-5; TRBD2 aligns across 9 bases. The germline V gene encodes CDR1 DFQATT and CDR2 SNEGSKA (reference sequence). This CDR3 has 15 residues. V shed 3 bases, J shed 2 bases, and the junction held 7 bases outside the gene matches. CDR3 residues: CSASPASGAQETQYF. DNA of the CDR3: TGCAGTGCTAGCCCCGCTAGCGGGGCACAAGAGACCCAGTACTTC.

This clonotype came up a few times. CDR3 coding DNA: TGTGCCAGCAGCACCGGGGGGCCTGGCATGGACGGGGAGCTGTTTTTT. Encoded protein: CASSTGGPGMDGELFF. V usage is TRBV7-9 and J usage is TRBJ2-2; D perhaps matches TRBD2 (7 bases). CDR3 length: 16 residues. Trimming took 5 bases from V and 7 from J, leaving 20 bases between them. CDR1 SEHNR and CDR2 FQNEAQ come from the germline V gene (reference sequence).

This clonotype was observed many times. This chain uses TRBV20-1 with TRBJ1-5, with D unresolved. Germline V gene data show CDR1 as DFQATT and CDR2 as SNEGSKA (reference sequence). CDR3 size: 13 residues. With 4 bases removed from V and 0 bases from J, the gap between germline ends came to 7 bases. The CDR3 region is CSAIGDSNQPQHF. The CDR3 nucleotides read TGCAGTGCTATCGGAGATAGCAATCAGCCCCAGCATTTT.

The genes are TRBV9 and TRBJ2-3, with 11 bases matching TRBD2. J gave up 2 bases and V 4 bases, and 6 bases lay outside the gene matches. Germline CDR1 is SGDLS and CDR2 is YYNGEE. This CDR3 is 16 amino acids long. The CDR3 DNA reads as TGTGCCAGCAGCTTCAGTAGCGGGGGGGCCACAGATACGCAGTATTTT. Its translation: CASSFSSGGATDTQYF. Together with reference TRBV9 and TRBJ2-3, the CDR3 gives the full variable domain: DSGVTQTPKHLITATGQRVTLRCSPRSGDLSVYWYQQSLDQGLQFLIQYYNGEERAKGNILERFSAQQFPDLHSELNLSSLELGDSALYFCASSFSSGGATDTQYFGPGTRLTVL.

The chain links TRBV5-1 to TRBJ2-1, with 11 bases matching TRBD2. CDR3 size: 15 residues. Germline V gives CDR1 SGHRS, CDR2 YFSETQ. With 4 bases clipped from V and 9 bases from J, the junction kept 9 bases outside the gene matches. Written as DNA, the CDR3 is TGCGCCAGCAGCAAGCGTCTAGCGGGGGGAGCTGAGCAGTTCTTC. It translates to CASSKRLAGGAEQFF. Filled out from reference TRBV5-1 and TRBJ2-1, the complete variable domain reads KAGVTQTPRYLIKTRGQQVTLSCSPISGHRSVSWYQQTPGQGLQFLFEYFSETQRNKGNFPGRFSGRQFSNSRSEMNVSTLELGDSALYLCASSKRLAGGAEQFFGPGTRLTVL.

This chain connects TRBV27 to TRBJ2-5; D is uncertain. This CDR3 is built from 13 residues. From germline, CDR1 is MNHEY and CDR2 SMNVEV (reference sequence). Trimming took off 0 bases at V and 5 bases at J, with 7 bases between the two ends. The CDR3 bases are TGTGCCAGCAGTTTATCCTTGCGGGAGACCCAGTACTTC. This gives the protein CASSLSLRETQYF.

About this clonotype: A read error is possible here, since a much larger clone lies one base away. CDR3 loop: CASSSGGQGDEQYF. The DNA of the CDR3 is TGTGCCAGCAGCTCAGGTGGACAGGGTGACGAGCAGTACTTC. The genes are TRBV11-3 and TRBJ2-7, with 8 positions matching TRBD1. The CDR3 is made up of 14 amino acids. In germline, CDR1 is SGHNT, CDR2 YENEEA. V lost 4 bases to trimming and J lost 5 bases; unmatched junction nucleotides: 7.

This clonotype has at least ten counts. The chain employs TRBV6-1 and TRBJ1-1; TRBD1 might be the D (6 bases). Trimming took off 4 bases at V and 1 base at J, with 10 bases between the two ends. Germline V lookup: CDR1 MNHNS, CDR2 SASEGT. The CDR3 contains 14 residues. For the CDR3, the DNA is TGTGCCAGCAGTGCAGGGGATGAGAACACTGAAGCTTTCTTT. Protein product: CASSAGDENTEAFF.

This clonotype came up a few times. The rearrangement uses TRBV29-1 and TRBJ2-3; 7 nucleotides align to TRBD1. The junction had 12 bases not matched to a gene; V was cut back by 4 bases and J by 2 bases. The CDR3 runs to 16 residues. Germline-derived CDR1 and CDR2 are SQVTM and ANQGSEA. The CDR3 reads CSVAGTARIHTDTQYF. CDR3 nucleotide sequence: TGCAGCGTTGCTGGGACAGCACGAATTCACACAGATACGCAGTATTTT.

The CDR3 nucleotides read TGTGCCAGCAGCTTGTTGGCTAGCGGGGATACCCAGTACTTC. Its translation is CASSLLASGDTQYF. This chain links TRBV5-6 with TRBJ2-5; the match to TRBD2 covers 9 bases. The CDR3 is 14 residues long. Germline lookup yields CDR1 SGHDT and CDR2 YYEEEE. J was trimmed by 8 bases and V by 1 base; bases with no gene match: 6.